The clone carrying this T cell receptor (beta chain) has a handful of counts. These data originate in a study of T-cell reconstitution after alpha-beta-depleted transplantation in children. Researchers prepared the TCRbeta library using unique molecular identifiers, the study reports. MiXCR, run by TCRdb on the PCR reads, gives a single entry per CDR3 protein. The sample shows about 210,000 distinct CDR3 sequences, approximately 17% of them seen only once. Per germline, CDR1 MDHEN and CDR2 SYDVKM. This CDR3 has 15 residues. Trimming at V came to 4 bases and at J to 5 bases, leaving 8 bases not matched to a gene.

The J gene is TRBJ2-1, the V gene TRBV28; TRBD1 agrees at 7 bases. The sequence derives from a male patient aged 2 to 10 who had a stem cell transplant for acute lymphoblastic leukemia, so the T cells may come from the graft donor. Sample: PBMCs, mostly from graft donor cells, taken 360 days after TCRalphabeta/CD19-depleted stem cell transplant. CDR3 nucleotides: TGTGCCAGCAGTTCCCCCCACGGACAGGACAATGAGCAGTTCTTC. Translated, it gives CASSSPHGQDNEQFF.